Listed below are T cell receptor beta chains from one sample, sequenced in a study of cytomegalovirus exposure and HLA in healthy donors. TCRdb's table, derived via immunoSEQ multiplex PCR, lists solely in-frame clones and lacks some. Here the sample spans 250,000 to 350,000 clones, 70% to 90% being singletons. Specimen: PBMCs. All receptors come from a woman aged 18-29 years in good health and CMV-seronegative. Each CDR3 is given with its conserved first and last residue. Fields, in order: CDR3 DNA, CDR3 protein, V gene, clone size, J gene, D gene. D genes are given only for firm matches. Clone size is shown for a subset of rows, as once, few, many or a class of expanded clone.

TGTGCCAGCTCGTCAGGGGAAGTGGAGCCCCAGCATTTT | CASSSGEVEPQHF | TRBV18 | - | TRBJ1-5 | -
TGTGCCAGCAGTGACAGGGCTGGCAATCAGCCCCAGCATTTT | CASSDRAGNQPQHF | TRBV2 | - | TRBJ1-5 | -
TGTGCCAGCAGTCGGGGTGCTACAGGGGGCACCACCGGGGAGCTGTTTTTT | CASSRGATGGTTGELFF | TRBV27 | - | TRBJ2-2 | TRBD1
TGTGCCAGCAGCATTTTAGCGTCCAACTACGAGCAGTACTTC | CASSILASNYEQYF | TRBV13 | - | TRBJ2-7 | -
TGTGCCAGCAGCTATACGGGACAAACCTACGAGCAGTACTTC | CASSYTGQTYEQYF | TRBV7-9 | - | TRBJ2-7 | -
TGCGCCAGCAGCCTGACCCCTGGACAGGGAGTAAACACCATATATTTT | CASSLTPGQGVNTIYF | TRBV4-1 | - | TRBJ1-3 | TRBD1
TGTGCCAGCAGCCGAGGATCCGAAGCTTTCTTT | CASSRGSEAFF | TRBV11-2 | once | TRBJ1-1 | -
TGTGCCAGTAGTATATCAGTGAACACTGAAGCTTTCTTT | CASSISVNTEAFF | TRBV19 | - | TRBJ1-1 | -
TGTGCCAGCAGCCGACAAAACCGGGACAGGGTCTCCGGGGAGCTGTTTTTT | CASSRQNRDRVSGELFF | TRBV7-8 | - | TRBJ2-2 | TRBD1
TGTGCCACCAGCCACGGGGGGGTGGCCGGGGAGCTGTTTTTT | CATSHGGVAGELFF | TRBV15 | once | TRBJ2-2 | TRBD2
TGTGCCACCAGCAGAGATAGAGGAAACACCATATATTTT | CATSRDRGNTIYF | TRBV15 | few | TRBJ1-3 | -
TGTGCCAGCAGCCACTCCAGGGACACTGAAGCTTTCTTT | CASSHSRDTEAFF | TRBV14 | - | TRBJ1-1 | -
TGCGCCAGCAGCCAAAGGGGAGGGAGCCATGAGACCCAGTACTTC | CASSQRGGSHETQYF | TRBV4-1 | - | TRBJ2-5 | TRBD2
TGTGCCAGCACCCTCCCCGGTCTCGGAAACACCATATATTTT | CASTLPGLGNTIYF | TRBV11-2 | - | TRBJ1-3 | -
TGTGCCAGCAGCTTAACACACTCCTACGAGCAGTACTTC | CASSLTHSYEQYF | TRBV7-3 | once | TRBJ2-7 | -
TGTGCCAGCAGCACGCGGACAGCGAGGAACACTGAAGCTTTCTTT | CASSTRTARNTEAFF | TRBV5-6 | - | TRBJ1-1 | -
TGTGCCAGCAGTTTATCCGGACAGGGGAATGAAAAACTGTTTTTT | CASSLSGQGNEKLFF | TRBV27 | - | TRBJ1-4 | TRBD1
TGTGCCAGCAGCAAAAAAAGGGGGGGGCGGACAGGGAAGATGAACACTGAAGCTTTCTTT | CASSKKRGGRTGKMNTEAFF | TRBV21-1 | - | TRBJ1-1 | -
TGTGCCATCAGTGAGTCTCACAGGCCGAACACTGAAGCTTTCTTT | CAISESHRPNTEAFF | TRBV10-3 | few | TRBJ1-1 | -
TGTGCCAGCAGCTTTGGGACTAGCGTGAACACCGGGGAGCTGTTTTTT | CASSFGTSVNTGELFF | TRBV5-6 | - | TRBJ2-2 | TRBD2
TGCGCCAGCAGCTATTCCGACAGGGCCATCTACGAGCAGTACTTC | CASSYSDRAIYEQYF | TRBV5-1 | - | TRBJ2-7 | TRBD1
TGTGCCAGTAGCTCAGCCTACGAGCAGTACTTC | CASSSAYEQYF | TRBV19 | - | TRBJ2-7 | -
TGTGCCAGCGAAGCGGGGCTTGGGGCCAACGTCCTGACTTTC | CASEAGLGANVLTF | TRBV5-4 | - | TRBJ2-6 | TRBD2
TGTGCCAGCAGGCGGGGCCGGGAGCAGTTCTTC | CASRRGREQFF | TRBV11-2 | - | TRBJ2-1 | -
TGTGCCAGCAGTTTCGGACTGACTAGCAATCAGCCCCAGCATTTT | CASSFGLTSNQPQHF | TRBV27 | - | TRBJ1-5 | -
TGTGCCAGTAGTAGGGAAGGACAGGGCTTTGGAAACACCATATATTTT | CASSREGQGFGNTIYF | TRBV19 | - | TRBJ1-3 | TRBD1
TGTGCCAGCAGTTACACCAGGGACACTGAAGCTTTCTTT | CASSYTRDTEAFF | TRBV6-5 | - | TRBJ1-1 | -
TGTGCCAGCTCACCCCAGGGGGGTATGGACACTGAAGCTTTCTTT | CASSPQGGMDTEAFF | TRBV18 | - | TRBJ1-1 | TRBD1
TGTGCCAGCAGAGGGCAGGGTAACGGCTACACCTTC | CASRGQGNGYTF | TRBV9 | - | TRBJ1-2 | -
TGCGCCAGCAGCTCCGGCGGACAGGGGGCGAACACTGAAGCTTTCTTT | CASSSGGQGANTEAFF | TRBV5-1 | - | TRBJ1-1 | TRBD1
TGTGCCAGCAGCAGAACGGGACAGGGCCTTACTGGGTATGGCTACACCTTC | CASSRTGQGLTGYGYTF | TRBV13 | - | TRBJ1-2 | TRBD1
TGTGCCTGGAGTGTAGGGGGTTCCTACGAGCAGTACTTC | CAWSVGGSYEQYF | TRBV30 | - | TRBJ2-7 | -
TGTGCCAGCAGTGAAGCGTACAGGCCCTACGAGCAGTACTTC | CASSEAYRPYEQYF | TRBV6-1 | - | TRBJ2-7 | -